These 8 T cell receptor beta chains share one sample of origin, sequenced in a study of regulatory T cells in long-lasting Graves disease. The sample's time point: newly diagnosed GD, antithyroid drugs for less than 3 months. PBMC-derived RNA was used for the TCR library. Library construction for TCR beta used iRepertoire HTBI primers and Arm-PCR of CDR3 regions. TCRdb used MiXCR to reprocess the multiplex PCR reads, holding one entry per CDR3 protein. The table includes roughly 440,000 distinct CDR3 sequences, around 17% detected once. These data were also filed under a second study, of T cells in Graves' hyperthyroidism and ophthalmopathy.

Sequenced here: peripheral blood mononuclear cells (PBMCs), sampled at new diagnosis, from a patient treated with antithyroid drugs. The source of these receptors is a woman aged 18-29 years with Graves disease.

This chain links TRBV25-1 with TRBJ1-5; 7 bases align to TRBD1. V lost 6 bases to trimming and J lost 0 bases; unmatched junction nucleotides: 2. Germline assignment: CDR1 MGHDK and CDR2 SYGVNS. CDR3 length: 14 residues. The CDR3 is CASSAGGSNQPQHF. The DNA of the CDR3 is TGTGCCAGCAGCGCAGGGGGTAGCAATCAGCCCCAGCATTTT.

This clonotype appeared many times. The rearrangement uses TRBV12-3 or TRBV12-4 and TRBJ2-1; 8 nucleotides agree with TRBD2. V shed 7 bases, J shed 6 bases, and the junction held 17 bases outside the gene matches. The CDR3 runs 17 residues. CDR3 sequence: CASTPEPGLVESNEQFF. For the CDR3, the DNA is TGTGCCAGCACACCCGAACCGGGACTAGTGGAGAGCAATGAGCAGTTCTTC.

At least ten counts were recorded for this clonotype. The chain couples TRBV20-1 to TRBJ2-7, with 11 bases fitting TRBD1. Germline CDR1 DFQATT, CDR2 SNEGSKA (reference sequence). V shed 5 bases and J 4 bases; nucleotides not matched to a gene: 7. This CDR3 has 14 amino acids. DNA of the CDR3: TGCAGTGCTCTAAGGACAGGGGGCATTTACGAGCAGTACTTC. Residues: CSALRTGGIYEQYF.

V is TRBV2 and J is TRBJ2-1, with TRBD2 matching over 8 bases. CDR3 size: 15 residues. With 6 bases clipped from V and 4 bases from J, the junction kept 8 bases outside the gene matches. In germline, CDR1 is SNHLY, CDR2 FYNNEI. CDR3 sequence reads: CASRQSGSRYNEQFF. The CDR3 DNA reads as TGTGCCAGCAGGCAGAGCGGGAGTCGTTACAATGAGCAGTTCTTC. Full variable domain (rest looked up from reference TRBV2 and TRBJ2-1): EPEVTQTPSHQVTQMGQEVILRCVPISNHLYFYWYRQILGQKVEFLVSFYNNEISEKSEIFDDQFSVERPDGSNFTLKIRSTKLEDSAMYFCASRQSGSRYNEQFFGPGTRLTVL.

This clonotype was seen at least ten times. The chain combines TRBV7-2 with TRBJ2-1; 7 bases map to TRBD2. J lost 9 bases, V lost 7 bases, and 15 bases had no gene match. The germline gives CDR1 SGHTA, CDR2 FQGNSA. CDR3 length: 15 residues. The CDR3 bases are TGTGCCAGCACAGAGTTGCCTAGCGGCCTCGGTGAGCAGTTCTTC. Translation: CASTELPSGLGEQFF.

This clonotype was detected a few times. J is TRBJ2-6 and V is TRBV18, with TRBD1 identical over 8 bases. Germline-derived CDR1 and CDR2 are KGHSH and LQKENI. Trimming took 2 bases from V and 3 from J; bases not matched to a gene: 0. This CDR3 is built from 15 residues. CDR3 region: CASSPTGGGANVLTF. The CDR3 coding sequence is TGTGCCAGCTCACCAACAGGGGGTGGGGCCAACGTCCTGACTTTC.

This clonotype occurred many times. The chain joins TRBV28 to TRBJ1-5; a weak D match, TRBD1 (5 bases). The length of the CDR3 is 15 residues. Germline V gene lookup returns CDR1 MDHEN and CDR2 SYDVKM. Trimming cost V 2 bases and J 0 bases, with 8 bases left between them. CDR3 in DNA: TGTGCCAGCAGTTTAGGGGCGTATAGCAATCAGCCCCAGCATTTT. It is translated as CASSLGAYSNQPQHF. Looking up the rest from reference TRBV28 and TRBJ1-5 gives the full variable domain: DVKVTQSSRYLVKRTGEKVFLECVQDMDHENMFWYRQDPGLGLRLIYFSYDVKMKEKGDIPEGYSVSREKKERFSLILESASTNQTSMYLCASSLGAYSNQPQHFGDGTRLSIL.

Only a few counts were recorded for this clonotype. This sequence joins TRBV6-2 or TRBV6-3 and TRBJ1-1, with no clear D. This CDR3 spans 16 amino acids. Germline V lookup: CDR1 MNHEY, CDR2 SVGEGT. Trimming took off 2 bases at V and 0 bases at J, with 13 bases between the two ends. The CDR3 nucleotides are TGTGCCAGCAGTTACGCGCCACTAACGCTGAACACTGAAGCTTTCTTT. Encoded protein: CASSYAPLTLNTEAFF.